Sequencing of this TCR beta chain was carried out in a study of blood T cell repertoires in COVID-19. As for the study in general: COVID-19 samples collected from the United States, Italy and Spain covered acute and convalescent phases. From T cells, B-cell-depleted T cells, or PBMCs came the material, which was cDNA or gDNA.

Original processing methods: Nucleated cell counts were estimated from reference gene primer amplification. TCRdb's table, derived via immunoSEQ multiplex PCR, lists solely in-frame clones and lacks some. The DNA gave D and trimming, while V, J and clone size come from that table. This table holds around 95,000 clones, approximately 93% found once. V lost 0 bases, J lost 10 bases, and 15 bases lay in between. This CDR3 spans 14 amino acids. CDR1 is SGHVS and CDR2 is FQNEAQ in the germline V gene. This clonotype was obtained from a man aged 45-60 years with active COVID-19. The chain combines TRBV7-8 with TRBJ1-1, with D tentatively TRBD1 (5 bases). The specimen sequenced was peripheral blood. This CDR3 is CASSLASGGTGAFF. In DNA form, the CDR3 reads TGTGCCAGCAGCTTAGCGTCGGGGGGAACCGGAGCTTTCTTT. The variable domain in full, with the rest retrieved from reference TRBV7-8 and TRBJ1-1, is GAGVSQSPRYKVAKRGQDVALRCDPISGHVSLFWYQQALGQGPEFLTYFQNEAQLDKSGLPSDRFFAERPEGSVSTLKIQRTQQEDSAVYLCASSLASGGTGAFFGQGTRLTVV.